Below, 25 T cell receptor beta chains from the same sample are listed, as sequenced in a study of cytomegalovirus exposure and HLA in healthy donors. PCR used 60 Vbeta primers and 13 Jbeta primers. Produced via immunoSEQ multiplex PCR; TCRdb's table is partial and in-frame only. The sample contains some 91,000 clones, roughly 80% of which appear only once. The specimen sequenced was PBMCs. Receptors originate from a man aged 35 to 55 in good health and CMV-seropositive.

This clone was seen only a few times. The chain joins TRBV5-1 to TRBJ1-4; tentative D call: TRBD1 (5 bases). Trimming shortened V by 0 bases and J by 2 bases, and 11 bases separated the two germline ends. Germline V gene lookup returns CDR1 SGHRS and CDR2 YFSETQ. The CDR3 sequence is 16 residues long. CDR3 bases: TGCGCCAGCAGCTTGGGACAGCCCAGCACTAATGAAAAACTGTTTTTT. Translated, it gives CASSLGQPSTNEKLFF.

This clone was observed a few times. The chain uses TRBV28 and TRBJ1-2; 12 bases align to TRBD1. The trim removed 8 bases at V and 4 bases at J, leaving 11 bases unmatched. This CDR3 is built from 16 residues. The germline gives CDR1 MDHEN, CDR2 SYDVKM. The DNA of the CDR3 is TGTGCCAGCGGGGGGGACAGGGGGCGCGTTAGCTATGGCTACACCTTC. It specifies CASGGDRGRVSYGYTF.

This clone was seen a handful of times. The chain is built from TRBV10-1 and TRBJ2-3, with 9 bases lining up with TRBD1. Germline lookup yields CDR1 WNHNN and CDR2 SYGVQD (reference sequence). This CDR3 is built from 14 residues. V was pared by 6 bases and J by 4 bases, with 5 bases of the junction left unmatched. The CDR3 nucleotides are TGCGCCAGCAGGCCGGGACAGGGTGCAGATACGCAGTATTTT. Amino acids: CASRPGQGADTQYF.

The chain couples TRBV9 to TRBJ2-7; possibly TRBD1 for D (5 bases). The CDR3 loop spans 13 amino acids. V was cut by 3 bases and J by 6 bases, with 13 bases left in between. Germline V gene sequence: CDR1 SGDLS, CDR2 YYNGEE. CDR3 sequence: CASSGGPPGEQYF. CDR3 DNA sequence: TGTGCCAGCAGCGGGGGCCCTCCGGGCGAGCAGTACTTC. Supplemented by reference TRBV9 and TRBJ2-7, the full variable domain reads DSGVTQTPKHLITATGQRVTLRCSPRSGDLSVYWYQQSLDQGLQFLIQYYNGEERAKGNILERFSAQQFPDLHSELNLSSLELGDSALYFCASSGGPPGEQYFGPGTRLTVT.

The genes are TRBV6-5 and TRBJ1-2; no reliable D call. This CDR3 is 11 amino acids long. Germline loops: CDR1 MNHEY, CDR2 SVGAGI. V was pared by 2 bases and J by 6 bases, with 4 bases between. The CDR3 protein is CASSYRDGYTF. The CDR3 region has the DNA TGTGCCAGCAGTTACCGGGATGGCTACACCTTC.

This chain uses TRBV4-1 with TRBJ2-5; possibly TRBD2 for D (5 bases). Germline V lookup: CDR1 MGHRA, CDR2 YSYEKL. The V end lost 0 bases, the J end lost 7 bases, and 12 bases lay between the germline ends. The CDR3 runs 14 residues. The CDR3 nucleotides read TGCGCCAGCAGCCAAGATCTTAGCGCAGGGACCCAGTACTTC. This codes for CASSQDLSAGTQYF.

The table lists this clone with a count of one. This chain uses TRBV19 with TRBJ2-7, with 11 bases aligning to TRBD2. V shed 10 bases, J shed 6 bases, and the junction held 8 bases outside the gene matches. The CDR3 totals 13 residues. Per germline, CDR1 LNHDA and CDR2 SQIVND (reference sequence). CDR3 loop: CATAPSGRREQYF. The CDR3 DNA is TGTGCCACGGCCCCTAGCGGGAGGCGCGAGCAGTACTTC.

The chain combines TRBV29-1 with TRBJ1-1; a possible D gene is TRBD1 (6 bases). The length of the CDR3 is 15 residues. V lost 8 bases and J lost 2, with 21 bases in between. The germline gives CDR1 SQVTM, CDR2 ANQGSEA. In nucleotides, the CDR3 is TGCAGCCCGTGGCCTACAGGGTCAGTAAACACTGAAGCTTTCTTT. It encodes CSPWPTGSVNTEAFF.

The CDR3 reads CASSLMENSPLHF. The CDR3 DNA follows: TGCGCCAGCAGCTTGATGGAGAATTCACCCCTCCACTTT. The chain recombines TRBV5-1 with TRBJ1-6; D remains unclear. The CDR3 is 13 amino acids. CDR1 SGHRS and CDR2 YFSETQ come from the germline V gene. V was cut by 1 base and J by 7 bases, with 6 bases left in between.

This rearrangement joins TRBV4-1 to TRBJ2-7, with D possibly being TRBD1 (6 bases). Trimming took off 5 bases at V and 7 bases at J, with 15 bases between the two ends. The CDR3 runs to 13 residues. CDR1 and CDR2 (germline): MGHRA, YSYEKL. The CDR3: CASSSITGFEQYF. The CDR3 nucleotides are TGCGCCAGCAGCTCGATTACAGGGTTTGAGCAGTACTTC.

The rearrangement uses TRBV11-2 and TRBJ1-1; D might be TRBD1 (5 bases). Trimming stripped 5 bases from V and 2 bases from J, with 15 bases between. Looked up from germline, CDR1 is SGHAT and CDR2 is FQNNGV. This CDR3 spans 15 amino acids. The CDR3 reads CASSSQTGVNTEAFF. Here the CDR3 DNA reads TGTGCCAGCAGCAGCCAGACGGGGGTCAACACTGAAGCTTTCTTT.

Comment on this clone: Its ends do not fully match the called genes, so a read error is possible. The chain links TRBV7-9 to TRBJ1-6; 8 bases map to TRBD1. CDR3 size: 16 residues. Germline V gene data show CDR1 as SEHNR and CDR2 as FQNEAQ (reference sequence). The CDR3 is CSSSSDRVPYNSPLHF. In DNA, the CDR3 is TGTTCCAGCAGCTCGGACAGGGTGCCCTATAATTCACCCCTCCACTTT.

The chain has TRBV19 and TRBJ2-3, with TRBD2 identical over 8 bases. With 3 bases clipped from V and 0 bases from J, the junction kept 11 bases outside the gene matches. This CDR3 is 18 amino acids long. Germline assignment: CDR1 LNHDA and CDR2 SQIVND (reference sequence). In DNA form, the CDR3 reads TGTGCCAGTAGTATGGGCAGCGGGGGAGGCGCTAGCACAGATACGCAGTATTTT. Residues: CASSMGSGGGASTDTQYF.

There are a few counts of this clone. The V gene is TRBV28, the J gene TRBJ1-1; 7 bases agree with TRBD1. From germline, CDR1 is MDHEN and CDR2 SYDVKM. After removal of 6 bases from V and 0 bases from J, the junction contained 10 bases not matched to a gene. CDR3 length: 16 residues. CDR3 sequence reads: CASRLRQGGMNTEAFF. The CDR3 region has the DNA TGTGCCAGCAGGCTCCGACAGGGCGGAATGAACACTGAAGCTTTCTTT.

The rearrangement links TRBV5-5 to TRBJ1-5, with 7 bases lining up with TRBD1. The germline V gene encodes CDR1 SGHKS and CDR2 YYEKEE (reference sequence). The V gene end was trimmed by 5 bases and the J gene end by 3 bases; junction bases not matched to a gene: 5. The CDR3 loop spans 14 amino acids. CDR3 protein: CASSGDRLNQPQHF. CDR3 bases: TGTGCCAGCAGTGGGGACAGACTCAATCAGCCCCAGCATTTT.

This chain uses TRBV19 with TRBJ1-2; TRBD1 agrees at 7 bases. The CDR3 covers 15 residues. Trimming took 4 bases from V and 1 from J; bases not matched to a gene: 6. In germline, CDR1 is LNHDA, CDR2 SQIVND (reference sequence). CDR3 loop: CASSKGTADNYGYTF. Here the CDR3 DNA reads TGTGCCAGTAGTAAAGGGACAGCTGATAACTATGGCTACACCTTC.

V and J are TRBV7-2 and TRBJ2-1; D remains ambiguous. Trimming left V 0 bases short and J 1 base short, with 13 bases between. The CDR3 covers 17 residues. CDR1 and CDR2 from the germline V gene are SGHTA and FQGNSA. The DNA for the CDR3 is TGTGCCAGCAGCTTAGCGCTACTCGCGACATCCTACAATGAGCAGTTCTTC. Its protein is CASSLALLATSYNEQFF. Full variable domain (rest looked up from reference TRBV7-2 and TRBJ2-1): GAGVSQSPSNKVTEKGKDVELRCDPISGHTALYWYRQSLGQGLEFLIYFQGNSAPDKSGLPSDRFSAERTGGSVSTLTIQRTQQEDSAVYLCASSLALLATSYNEQFFGPGTRLTVL.

This rearrangement joins TRBV5-4 to TRBJ2-3; TRBD2 matches at 8 bases. The CDR3 totals 15 residues. Trimming removed 3 bases from V and 4 bases from J; junction bases left unmatched: 7. The germline V gene encodes CDR1 SGHNT and CDR2 YYREEE (reference sequence). CDR3 residues: CASSSGGPRPDTQYF. The CDR3 nucleotides are TGTGCCAGCAGCTCGGGGGGGCCAAGGCCAGATACGCAGTATTTT.

This clone was recorded a few times. The junction shows a germline mismatch at one end, possibly a read error. The chain carries TRBV4-1 and TRBJ2-1; 8 bases are a match to TRBD2. Germline lookup yields CDR1 MGHRA and CDR2 YSYEKL. There are 17 residues in the CDR3. The CDR3 bases are TGCGCCAGCAACCAAGATGGACTAGCCGGCCAATACAATGAGCAGTTCTTC. Translated: CASNQDGLAGQYNEQFF.

J is TRBJ2-5 and V is TRBV10-3; D possibly corresponds to TRBD1 (5 bases). The CDR3 sequence is 13 residues long. Between the trimmed V and J ends, which lost 6 bases and 5 bases, there was a span of 13 bases. Germline lookup yields CDR1 ENHRY and CDR2 SYGVKD. The CDR3 coding sequence is TGTGCCATCAGCCAGGGAAGGGGCGAGACCCAGTACTTC. Translated, it gives CAISQGRGETQYF.

This chain uses TRBV5-6 with TRBJ1-6; tentative D call: TRBD1 (6 bases). The CDR3 runs to 14 residues. Germline-derived CDR1 and CDR2 are SGHDT and YYEEEE. V lost 0 bases to trimming and J lost 9 bases, with 10 bases between them. The CDR3 loop is CASSLAGGASPLHF. Written as DNA, the CDR3 is TGTGCCAGCAGCTTGGCGGGGGGCGCTTCACCCCTCCACTTT.

The chain joins TRBV2 to TRBJ1-5; maybe TRBD1 (6 bases). The germline V and J ends were trimmed by 7 bases and 4 bases, with 14 bases remaining between them. Germline V CDR1 and CDR2: SNHLY, FYNNEI. The CDR3 runs to 14 residues. CDR3 coding DNA: TGTGCCAGCACCCTCGGAACAGGGAATCAGCCCCAGCATTTT. It encodes CASTLGTGNQPQHF.

Worth noting for this clone: The junction shows a germline mismatch at one end, possibly a read error. This specimen includes other DNA sequences encoding the same CDR3. The chain is built from TRBV7-6 and TRBJ2-7; 12 bases map to TRBD1. This CDR3 spans 17 amino acids. Per germline, CDR1 SGHVS and CDR2 FNYEAQ. This CDR3 is CASSLDTSGTGGARQYF. The CDR3 DNA sequence: TGCGCCAGCAGCTTAGATACCTCCGGGACAGGGGGCGCCCGGCAGTACTTC.

V is TRBV5-4 and J is TRBJ2-6; perhaps TRBD1 as D (6 bases). The CDR3 is 17 amino acids. Deletions cut 4 bases from V and 2 bases from J, with 16 bases between. Germline V gene lookup returns CDR1 SGHNT and CDR2 YYREEE (reference sequence). CDR3 amino acids: CASSPALRGPGANVLTF. The CDR3 DNA follows: TGTGCCAGCAGCCCCGCCCTCAGGGGACCTGGGGCCAACGTCCTGACTTTC. The entire variable domain, with the rest obtained from reference TRBV5-4 and TRBJ2-6, is as follows: ETGVTQSPTHLIKTRGQQVTLRCSSQSGHNTVSWYQQALGQGPQFIFQYYREEENGRGNFPPRFSGLQFPNYSSELNVNALELDDSALYLCASSPALRGPGANVLTFGAGSRLTVL.

The gene calls are TRBV5-4 and TRBJ2-5; TRBD1 aligns across 8 bases. The J segment lost 5 bases and the V segment lost 0 bases, leaving 9 bases of the junction unmatched. The CDR3 is 16 amino acids. From germline, CDR1 is SGHNT and CDR2 YYREEE (reference sequence). The CDR3 protein is CASSLDASGGRETQYF. CDR3 sequence (DNA): TGTGCCAGCAGCTTGGACGCCTCAGGGGGCCGGGAGACCCAGTACTTC.